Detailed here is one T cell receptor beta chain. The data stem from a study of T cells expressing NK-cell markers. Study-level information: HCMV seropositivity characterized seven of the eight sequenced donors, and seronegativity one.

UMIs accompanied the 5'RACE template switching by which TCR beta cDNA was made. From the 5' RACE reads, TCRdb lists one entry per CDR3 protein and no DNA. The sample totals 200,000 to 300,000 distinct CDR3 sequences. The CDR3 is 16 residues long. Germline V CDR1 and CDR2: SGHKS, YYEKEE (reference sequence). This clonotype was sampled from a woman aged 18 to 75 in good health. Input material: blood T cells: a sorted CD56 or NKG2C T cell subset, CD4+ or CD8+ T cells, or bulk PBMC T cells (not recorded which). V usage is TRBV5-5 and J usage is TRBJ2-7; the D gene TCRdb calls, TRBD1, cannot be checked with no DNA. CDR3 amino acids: CASSVGPGRQAYEQYF.